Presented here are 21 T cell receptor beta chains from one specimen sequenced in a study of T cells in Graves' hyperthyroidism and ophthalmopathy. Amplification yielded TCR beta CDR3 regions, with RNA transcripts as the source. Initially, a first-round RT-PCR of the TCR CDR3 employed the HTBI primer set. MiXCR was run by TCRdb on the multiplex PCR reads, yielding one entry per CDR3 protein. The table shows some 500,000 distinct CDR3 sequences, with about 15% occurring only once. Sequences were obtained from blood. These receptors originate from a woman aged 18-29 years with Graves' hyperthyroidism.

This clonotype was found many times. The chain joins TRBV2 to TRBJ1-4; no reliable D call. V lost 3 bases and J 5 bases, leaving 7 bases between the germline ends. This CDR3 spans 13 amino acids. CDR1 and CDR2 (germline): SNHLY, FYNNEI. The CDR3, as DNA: TGTGCCAGCAGTGATACCCAAAATGAAAAACTGTTTTTT. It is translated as CASSDTQNEKLFF.

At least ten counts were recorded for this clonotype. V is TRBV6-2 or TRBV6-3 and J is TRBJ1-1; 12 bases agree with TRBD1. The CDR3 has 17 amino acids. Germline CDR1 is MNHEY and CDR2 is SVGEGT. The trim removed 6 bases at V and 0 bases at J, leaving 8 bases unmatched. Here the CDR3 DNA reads TGTGCCAGCAGCAGGGACAGGGGGCGTCGGGTGAACACTGAAGCTTTCTTT. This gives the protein CASSRDRGRRVNTEAFF.

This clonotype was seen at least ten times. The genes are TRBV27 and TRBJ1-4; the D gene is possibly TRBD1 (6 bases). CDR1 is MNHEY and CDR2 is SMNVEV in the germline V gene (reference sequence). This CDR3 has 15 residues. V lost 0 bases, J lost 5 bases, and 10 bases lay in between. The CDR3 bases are TGTGCCAGCAGTTTATCGACAGGACGGAATGAAAAACTGTTTTTT. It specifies CASSLSTGRNEKLFF.

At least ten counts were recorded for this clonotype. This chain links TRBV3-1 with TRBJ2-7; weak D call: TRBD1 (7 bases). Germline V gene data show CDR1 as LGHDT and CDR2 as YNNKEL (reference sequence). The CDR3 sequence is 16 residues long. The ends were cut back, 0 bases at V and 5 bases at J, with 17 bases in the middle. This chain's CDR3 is CASSQDGPTGEDEQYF. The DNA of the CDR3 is TGTGCCAGCAGCCAAGACGGGCCCACAGGGGAGGACGAGCAGTACTTC.

Here the CDR3 DNA reads TGTGCCAGCAGCCCACACCTAGGGACTAGCGGGAGTAACAATGAGCAGTTCTTC. Encoded protein: CASSPHLGTSGSNNEQFF. This chain links TRBV7-9 with TRBJ2-1; 14 bases agree with TRBD2. V was clipped by 5 bases and J by 5 bases; unmatched bases: 11. This CDR3 region has 18 residues. Germline values: CDR1 SEHNR, CDR2 FQNEAQ (reference sequence).

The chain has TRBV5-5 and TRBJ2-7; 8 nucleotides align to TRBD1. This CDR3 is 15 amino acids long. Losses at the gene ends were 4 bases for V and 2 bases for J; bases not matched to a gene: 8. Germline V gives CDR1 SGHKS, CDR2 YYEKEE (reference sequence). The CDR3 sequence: CASSLRTGLPYEQYV. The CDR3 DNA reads TGTGCCAGCAGCCTTCGGACAGGGCTCCCCTACGAGCAGTACGTC.

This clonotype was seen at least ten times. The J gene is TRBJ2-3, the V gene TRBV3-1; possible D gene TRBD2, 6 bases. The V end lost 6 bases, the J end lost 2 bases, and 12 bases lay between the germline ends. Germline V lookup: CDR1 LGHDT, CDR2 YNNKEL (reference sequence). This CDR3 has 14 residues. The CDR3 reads CASRRDAVTDTQYF. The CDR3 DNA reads TGTGCCAGCAGGCGGGACGCCGTCACAGATACGCAGTATTTT.

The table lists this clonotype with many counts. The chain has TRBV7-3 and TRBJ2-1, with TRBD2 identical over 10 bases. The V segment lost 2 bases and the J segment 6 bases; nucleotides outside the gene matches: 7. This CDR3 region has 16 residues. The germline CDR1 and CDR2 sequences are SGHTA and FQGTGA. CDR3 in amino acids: CASSLYGLAEFNEQFF. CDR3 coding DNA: TGTGCCAGCAGCTTATATGGACTAGCGGAATTCAATGAGCAGTTCTTC.

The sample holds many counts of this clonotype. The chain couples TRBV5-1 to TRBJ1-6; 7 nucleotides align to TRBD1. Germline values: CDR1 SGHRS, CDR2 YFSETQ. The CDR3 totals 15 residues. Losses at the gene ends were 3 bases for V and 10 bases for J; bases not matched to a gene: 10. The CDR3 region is CASSSTGQANSPLHF. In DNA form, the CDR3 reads TGCGCCAGCAGCTCGACCGGACAGGCCAACTCACCCCTCCACTTT.

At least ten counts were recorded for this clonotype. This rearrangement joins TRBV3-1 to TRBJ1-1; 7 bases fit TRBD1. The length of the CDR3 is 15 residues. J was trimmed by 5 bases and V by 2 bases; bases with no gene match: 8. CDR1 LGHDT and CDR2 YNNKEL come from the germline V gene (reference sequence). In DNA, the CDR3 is TGTGCCAGCAGCCAACGTGGGAGGGGGCGGACTGAAGCTTTCTTT. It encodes CASSQRGRGRTEAFF.

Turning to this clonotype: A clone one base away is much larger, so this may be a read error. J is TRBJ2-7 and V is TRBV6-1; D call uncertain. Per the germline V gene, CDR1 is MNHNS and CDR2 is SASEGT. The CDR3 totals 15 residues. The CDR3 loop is CASSEAARRSYEQYF. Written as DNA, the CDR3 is TGCGCCAGCAGTGAGGCCGCGAGACGCTCCTACGAGCAGTACTTC.

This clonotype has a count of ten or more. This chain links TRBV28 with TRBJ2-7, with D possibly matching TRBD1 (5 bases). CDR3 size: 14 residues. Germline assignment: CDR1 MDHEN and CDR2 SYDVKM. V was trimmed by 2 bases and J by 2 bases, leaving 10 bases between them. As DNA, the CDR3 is TGTGCCAGCAGTTTACGCAGGGCCCCCTACGAGCAGTACGTC. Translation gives CASSLRRAPYEQYV.

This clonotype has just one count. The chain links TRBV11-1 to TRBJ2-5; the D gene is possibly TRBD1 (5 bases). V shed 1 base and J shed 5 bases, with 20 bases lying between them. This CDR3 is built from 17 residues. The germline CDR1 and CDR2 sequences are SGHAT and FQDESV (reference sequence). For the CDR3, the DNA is TGTGCCAGCAGCTTAGAGGGGTTTTTGTGTCTTCCGGAGACCCAGTACTTC. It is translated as CASSLEGFLCLPETQYF. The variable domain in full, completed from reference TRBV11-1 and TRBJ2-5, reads EAEVAQSPRYKITEKSQAVAFWCDPISGHATLYWYRQILGQGPELLVQFQDESVVDDSQLPKDRFSAERLKGVDSTLKIQPAELGDSAMYLCASSLEGFLCLPETQYFGPGTRLLVL.

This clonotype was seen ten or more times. DNA of the CDR3: TGCAGCGTGGGTGCTCCCGAGGGACAGGGAATGAACACTGAAGCTTTCTTT. Encoded protein: CSVGAPEGQGMNTEAFF. This sequence joins TRBV29-1 and TRBJ1-1; 9 bases agree with TRBD1. This CDR3 is built from 17 residues. Germline V gene sequence: CDR1 SQVTM, CDR2 ANQGSEA. With V trimmed by 6 bases and J by 0 bases, 14 bases remained unmatched.

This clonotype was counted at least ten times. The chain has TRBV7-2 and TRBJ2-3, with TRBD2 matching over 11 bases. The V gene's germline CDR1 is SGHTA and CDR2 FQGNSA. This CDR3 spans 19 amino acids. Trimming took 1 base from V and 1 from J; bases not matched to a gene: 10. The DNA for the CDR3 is TGTGCCAGCAGCTTAGGGCTAGCGGGAGGAACTTTACGCACAGATACGCAGTATTTT. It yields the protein CASSLGLAGGTLRTDTQYF.

The CDR3 nucleotides are TGTGCCAGCAGTTTGGACGCCAGGAGGGATGGCTACACCTTC. Translated: CASSLDARRDGYTF. V is TRBV28 and J is TRBJ1-2; D is undetermined. The germline gives CDR1 MDHEN, CDR2 SYDVKM. The V end lost 3 bases, the J end lost 6 bases, and 14 bases lay between the germline ends. The CDR3 runs 14 residues.

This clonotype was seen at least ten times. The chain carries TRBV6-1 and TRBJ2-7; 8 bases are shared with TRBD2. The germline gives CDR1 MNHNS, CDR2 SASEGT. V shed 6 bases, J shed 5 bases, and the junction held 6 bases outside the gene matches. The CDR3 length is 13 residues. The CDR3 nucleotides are TGTGCCAGCAGAGTTAACGGGAGGGACGAGCAGTACTTC. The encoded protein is CASRVNGRDEQYF.

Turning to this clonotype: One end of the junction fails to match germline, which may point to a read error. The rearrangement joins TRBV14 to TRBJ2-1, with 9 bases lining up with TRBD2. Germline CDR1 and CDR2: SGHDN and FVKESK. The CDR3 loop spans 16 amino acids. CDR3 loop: CASSYRSGSSYDEQFF. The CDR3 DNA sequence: TGTGCCAGCAGCTACCGTAGCGGGAGCTCCTACGATGAGCAGTTCTTC. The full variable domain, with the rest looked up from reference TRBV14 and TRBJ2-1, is EAGVTQFPSHSVIEKGQTVTLRCDPISGHDNLYWYRRVMGKEIKFLLHFVKESKQDESGMPNNRFLAERTGGTYSTLKVQPAELEDSGVYFCASSYRSGSSYDEQFFGPGTRLTVL.

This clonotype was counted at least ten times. For the CDR3, the DNA is TGTGCCAGCCTCGGGGGTATATTTGGCAATCAGCCCCAGCATTTT. Its translation: CASLGGIFGNQPQHF. The chain joins TRBV6-1 to TRBJ1-5; possible D gene TRBD1, 5 bases. Looked up from germline, CDR1 is MNHNS and CDR2 is SASEGT. The CDR3 length is 15 residues. Trimming took off 8 bases at V and 2 bases at J, with 16 bases between the two ends.

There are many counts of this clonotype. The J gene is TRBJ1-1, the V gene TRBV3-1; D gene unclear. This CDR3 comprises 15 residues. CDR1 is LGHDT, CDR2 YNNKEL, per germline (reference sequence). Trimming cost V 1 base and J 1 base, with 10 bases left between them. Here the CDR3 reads CASSQVVRTNTEAFF. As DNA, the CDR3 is TGTGCCAGCAGCCAAGTTGTACGGACGAACACTGAAGCTTTCTTT.

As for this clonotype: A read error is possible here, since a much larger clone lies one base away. This CDR3 reads CANSFRQANSPLHF. CDR3 coding DNA: TGTGCCAACAGTTTTCGGCAGGCAAATTCACCCCTCCACTTT. The chain joins TRBV12-3 or TRBV12-4 to TRBJ1-6, with D hard to call. The CDR3 is 14 residues long.